A selection of T cell receptor beta chains follows, all from one sample in a study of cytomegalovirus exposure and HLA in healthy donors. Assay used: immunoSEQ multiplex PCR; TCRdb lists only in-frame clones, some missing. The table shows about 170,000 clones, with more than 80% occurring only once. Sequencing was carried out using PBMCs. The receptors stem from a woman younger than 30 in good health and CMV-seronegative. Both conserved end residues are trimmed from each CDR3. Fields, in order: V gene, CDR3 length, CDR3 protein.

>TRBV7-9|14
ASSATSGIYSYEQY
>TRBV27|11
ASSFMVAYTQY
>TRBV4-3|14
ASSQGPGGVNYGYT
>TRBV28|14
ASRSKPGARNTEAF
>TRBV29-1|10
STSQNQETQY
>TRBV5-1|12
ASSPTGDGYGYT
>TRBV6-5|14
ASSYLQDPRANVLT
>TRBV10-3|16
AISESGGVGGVGNEQF
>TRBV7-8|12
ASSLLAGAYEQY
>TRBV5-6|17
ASSLHRVRGLLGTDTQY
>TRBV6-4|11
ASSPTGRYGYT